This record concerns one TCR beta chain sequence. The data stem from a study of patients and donors after allogeneic stem cell transplantation. The CDR3 consists of 15 residues. Germline lookup yields CDR1 KGHSH and CDR2 LQKENI. Trimming removed 4 bases at V and 5 bases at J, with 17 bases between. TCRdb itself ran the RT-PCR reads through MiXCR, one entry per CDR3 protein. The repertoire holds about 960,000 distinct CDR3 sequences, more than 15% seen once, with around 6% in the top ten. The genes are TRBV18 and TRBJ1-2; the D gene is possibly TRBD1 (6 bases). The material sequenced was blood, either unsorted or a sorted T cell fraction (not recorded which). The sequence derives from a human donor who was either an allogeneic HSCT recipient or a stem cell or donor lymphocyte infusion donor (not recorded which). It is not recorded whose cells these are; they may come from a transplant donor. CDR3 coding DNA: TGTGCCAGCTCACGACCGATAACAGGGAAATATGGCTACACCTTC. This sequence encodes CASSRPITGKYGYTF.